Presented here are 18 T cell receptor beta chains from one specimen sequenced in a study of T-cell reconstitution after alpha-beta-depleted transplantation in children. Preparation of the TCRbeta library involved a method that used unique molecular identifiers. Each CDR3 protein is one row after TCRdb ran MiXCR on the PCR reads. Here the sample spans approximately 300,000 distinct CDR3 sequences, roughly 10% being singletons. Here the sequenced sample was peripheral blood, taken 180 days after TCRalphabeta/CD19-depleted stem cell transplant. The source of these receptors is a male patient under 10 years old who had a stem cell transplant for chronic granulomatous disease, so the T cells may come from the graft donor.

This clonotype has a count of ten or more. The rearrangement joins TRBV11-2 to TRBJ1-1; D is uncertain. In germline, CDR1 is SGHAT, CDR2 FQNNGV. The V gene lost 5 bases and the J gene lost 3 bases, with 1 base spanning the gap. CDR3 size: 10 residues. CDR3 in amino acids: CASSHTEAFF. DNA for the CDR3: TGTGCCAGCAGCCACACTGAAGCTTTCTTT.

This clonotype was seen repeatedly, ten times or more. This chain connects TRBV28 to TRBJ2-2, with D possibly being TRBD1 or TRBD2 (5 bases each). V lost 5 bases to trimming and J lost 2 bases, with 15 bases between them. The CDR3 is 16 amino acids. Germline values: CDR1 MDHEN, CDR2 SYDVKM. The CDR3 loop is CASSPPRDGNTGELFF. The CDR3 bases are TGTGCCAGCAGTCCTCCGAGGGACGGTAACACCGGGGAGCTGTTTTTT.

J is TRBJ2-1 and V is TRBV7-9, with 7 bases that match TRBD2. With 3 bases clipped from V and 7 bases from J, the junction kept 9 bases outside the gene matches. The CDR3 consists of 15 residues. CDR1 is SEHNR, CDR2 FQNEAQ, per germline (reference sequence). The CDR3 region has the DNA TGTGCCAGCAGCTTGACGCGGGTGGGACTAAATGAGCAGTTCTTC. As protein: CASSLTRVGLNEQFF.

At least ten counts were recorded for this clonotype. The chain employs TRBV10-3 and TRBJ2-1; the match to TRBD1 covers 10 bases. Germline assignment: CDR1 ENHRY and CDR2 SYGVKD. The J segment lost 2 bases and the V segment lost 4 bases, leaving 2 bases of the junction unmatched. The CDR3 runs to 15 residues. The CDR3 coding sequence is TGTGCCATCAGTGTGGGGACAGGGGCCTACAATGAGCAGTTCTTC. Translation: CAISVGTGAYNEQFF.

This clonotype came up a few times. The V call is TRBV29-1, the J call TRBJ2-7, with 8 bases aligning to TRBD1. V was pared by 3 bases and J by 8 bases, with 12 bases of the junction left unmatched. The CDR3 extends over 14 amino acids. CDR1 is SQVTM and CDR2 is ANQGSEA in the germline V gene. Here the CDR3 reads CSVDPGQGTLKQYF. CDR3 coding DNA: TGCAGCGTTGATCCCGGACAGGGCACACTTAAGCAGTACTTC.

J is TRBJ1-5 and V is TRBV12-3 or TRBV12-4, with D unclear. The CDR3 length is 15 residues. Trimming pared 7 bases from V and 0 bases from J, leaving 13 bases between. The chain's CDR3 is CASTSGSNSNQPQHF. In DNA, the CDR3 is TGTGCCAGCACCTCAGGCAGCAATAGCAATCAGCCCCAGCATTTT.

This clonotype has a count of ten or more. J is TRBJ2-5 and V is TRBV7-9; D call uncertain. The V end was cut by 5 bases, the J end by 3 bases, with 13 bases between. The CDR3 covers 14 residues. Germline loops: CDR1 SEHNR, CDR2 FQNEAQ (reference sequence). The CDR3 nucleotides read TGTGCCAGCAGCCCGACCGGCCCCGAAGAGACCCAGTACTTC. Amino acid sequence: CASSPTGPEETQYF.

This clonotype was picked up many times. This chain joins TRBV11-1 and TRBJ2-1; possible D gene TRBD2, 6 bases. V shed 5 bases and J shed 4 bases, with 24 bases lying between them. CDR1 is SGHAT, CDR2 FQDESV, per germline (reference sequence). The CDR3 length is 18 residues. This CDR3 reads CASSQTALGAGRYNEQFF. The CDR3 region has the DNA TGTGCCAGCAGCCAGACCGCCCTCGGGGCAGGGAGGTACAATGAGCAGTTCTTC.

Ten or more counts support this clonotype. This chain uses TRBV20-1 with TRBJ2-1; TRBD2 aligns across 16 bases. The germline V gene has CDR1 DFQATT and CDR2 SNEGSKA (reference sequence). The CDR3 runs 13 residues. V shed 6 bases and J 13 bases; nucleotides not matched to a gene: 6. CDR3 bases: TGCAGTGCGGGGACTAGCGGGGGGGGCCGACAGTTCTTC. This sequence encodes CSAGTSGGGRQFF.

The chain combines TRBV5-4 with TRBJ1-2; D is ambiguous. Germline-derived CDR1 and CDR2 are SGHNT and YYREEE (reference sequence). The CDR3 covers 13 residues. V lost 1 base to trimming and J lost 8 bases, with 12 bases between them. The CDR3 here is CASSLRGFVGYTF. In nucleotides, the CDR3 is TGTGCCAGCAGCTTGAGAGGGTTCGTAGGCTACACCTTC.

The chain employs TRBV11-2 and TRBJ2-1; 7 nucleotides match TRBD2. With 1 base clipped from V and 8 bases from J, the junction kept 8 bases outside the gene matches. Germline loops: CDR1 SGHAT, CDR2 FQNNGV. The CDR3 is 15 amino acids. Here the CDR3 DNA reads TGTGCCAGCAGCTTAGTCCGGGACTATGAAGATGAGCAGTTCTTC. It yields the protein CASSLVRDYEDEQFF.

A remark on this clonotype: Its ends do not fully match the called genes, so a read error is possible. The CDR3 DNA follows: TGTGGCACCAGTGGTTTAGGGAACACAGATACGCAGTATTTT. Translating gives CGTSGLGNTDTQYF. The chain has TRBV24-1 and TRBJ2-3; D remains unclear. The length of the CDR3 is 14 residues. CDR1 is KGHDR, CDR2 SFDVKD, per germline.

In this sample, this clonotype turned up many times. V usage is TRBV20-1 and J usage is TRBJ2-7, with a tentative D call TRBD2 (6 bases). The CDR3 extends over 14 amino acids. Between the trimmed V and J ends, which lost 1 base and 2 bases, there was a span of 12 bases. Germline CDR1 and CDR2: DFQATT and SNEGSKA (reference sequence). CDR3 nucleotides: TGCAGTGCTAGAGCGGGACGGGAGCCCTACGAGCAGTACTTC. It specifies CSARAGREPYEQYF.

The rearrangement uses TRBV2 and TRBJ2-5; D is possibly TRBD1 or TRBD2 (5 bases each). There are 16 residues in the CDR3. Germline CDR1 and CDR2: SNHLY and FYNNEI. The ends were cut back, 4 bases at V and 5 bases at J, with 20 bases in the middle. The CDR3 loop is CASSAPGQLTGETQYF. The CDR3 DNA is TGTGCCAGCAGTGCCCCCGGACAACTGACGGGGGAGACCCAGTACTTC.

This clonotype was seen repeatedly, ten times or more. V and J are TRBV5-6 and TRBJ1-6; a weak D match, TRBD1 (5 bases). The CDR3 consists of 15 residues. The V end was cut by 0 bases, the J end by 7 bases, with 11 bases between. Germline V lookup: CDR1 SGHDT, CDR2 YYEEEE. CDR3 residues: CASSLDRKGNSPLHF. In DNA, the CDR3 is TGTGCCAGCAGCTTGGACAGGAAAGGGAATTCACCCCTCCACTTT. Combining the CDR3 with reference TRBV5-6 and TRBJ1-6 gives the whole variable domain DAGVTQSPTHLIKTRGQQVTLRCSPKSGHDTVSWYQQALGQGPQFIFQYYEEEERQRGNFPDRFSGHQFPNYSSELNVNALLLGDSALYLCASSLDRKGNSPLHFGNGTRLTVT.

This clonotype was seen only a few times. Here the CDR3 DNA reads TGTGCCAGCAGTTTAGGCTCTCCTGGGAGGGGACAAGGTAGCAATCAGCCCCAGCATTTT. It translates to CASSLGSPGRGQGSNQPQHF. V usage is TRBV12-3 or TRBV12-4 and J usage is TRBJ1-5, with D tentatively TRBD1 (6 bases). This CDR3 comprises 20 residues. The V end was cut by 1 base, the J end by 0 bases, with 22 bases between.

This clonotype was counted at least ten times. The gene calls are TRBV20-1 and TRBJ2-7; D ambiguous. Per the germline V gene, CDR1 is DFQATT and CDR2 is SNEGSKA (reference sequence). The CDR3 runs to 12 residues. V lost 6 bases and J lost 4, with 13 bases in between. The CDR3 coding sequence is TGCAGTGCAGACCTTGCCGGGTACGAGCAGTACTTC. Translating gives CSADLAGYEQYF.

There are many counts of this clonotype. The chain employs TRBV7-3 and TRBJ2-3, with D maybe TRBD2 (5 bases). In germline, CDR1 is SGHTA, CDR2 FQGTGA. Trimming shortened V by 0 bases and J by 0 bases, and 10 bases separated the two germline ends. The CDR3 consists of 16 residues. The CDR3 DNA follows: TGTGCCAGCAGCTTAACGGTTGGCGGGAGCACAGATACGCAGTATTTT. This codes for CASSLTVGGSTDTQYF.